The sequence of this TCR beta chain was determined in a study of beta chain features in type 1 diabetes. Study findings and constraints: Among all four CD4+ subsets, Type 1 diabetes patients had TCRB CDR3s that were moderately but significantly shorter.

TCRB transcripts that were expressed got sequenced, as all of the isolated RNA had been reverse transcribed. Generated by immunoSEQ multiplex PCR, the TCRdb table keeps only in-frame clones and is missing some. The repertoire has around 160,000 clones, around 8.3% of them found once; the top ten carry over 0.5%. In its sample, this clone was seen a few times. The antigen remains unidentified. V shed 5 bases, J shed 4 bases, and the junction held 6 bases outside the gene matches. This CDR3 comprises 14 residues. Germline-derived CDR1 and CDR2 are SGHTA and FQGNSA. Sequencing was carried out using central memory CD4+ T cells from blood. The sequence derives from a young woman with type 1 diabetes. The chain joins TRBV7-2 to TRBJ2-7; 9 bases match TRBD2. The CDR3 region is CASSQGAGGYEQYF. Here the CDR3 DNA reads TGTGCCAGCAGCCAAGGAGCGGGGGGTTACGAGCAGTACTTC.